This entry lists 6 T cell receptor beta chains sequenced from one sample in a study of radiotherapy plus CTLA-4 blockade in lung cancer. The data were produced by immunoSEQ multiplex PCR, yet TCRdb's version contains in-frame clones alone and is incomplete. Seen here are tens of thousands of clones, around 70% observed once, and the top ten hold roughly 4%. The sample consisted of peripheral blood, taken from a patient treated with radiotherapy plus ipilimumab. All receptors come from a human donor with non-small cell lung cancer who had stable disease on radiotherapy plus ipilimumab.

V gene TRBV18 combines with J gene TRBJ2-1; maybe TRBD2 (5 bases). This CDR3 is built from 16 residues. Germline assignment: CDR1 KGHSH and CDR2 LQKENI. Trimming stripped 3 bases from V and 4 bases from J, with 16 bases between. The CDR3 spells CASSPPGGSGYNEQFF. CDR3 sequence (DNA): TGTGCCAGCTCACCCCCCGGTGGGAGCGGATACAATGAGCAGTTCTTC.

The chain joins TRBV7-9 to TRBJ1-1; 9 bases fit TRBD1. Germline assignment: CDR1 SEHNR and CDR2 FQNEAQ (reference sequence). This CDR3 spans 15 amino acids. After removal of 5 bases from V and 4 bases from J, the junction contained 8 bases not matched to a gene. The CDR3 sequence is CASSLDRGRSTEAFF. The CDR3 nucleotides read TGTGCCAGCAGCCTGGACAGGGGACGGAGCACTGAAGCTTTCTTT.

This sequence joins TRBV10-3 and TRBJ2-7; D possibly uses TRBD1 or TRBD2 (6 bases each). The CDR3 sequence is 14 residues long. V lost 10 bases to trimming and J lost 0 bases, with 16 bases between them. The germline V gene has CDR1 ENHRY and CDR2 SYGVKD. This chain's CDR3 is CATTAGHTSYEQYF. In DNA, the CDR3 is TGTGCCACCACCGCGGGACATACCTCCTACGAGCAGTACTTC.

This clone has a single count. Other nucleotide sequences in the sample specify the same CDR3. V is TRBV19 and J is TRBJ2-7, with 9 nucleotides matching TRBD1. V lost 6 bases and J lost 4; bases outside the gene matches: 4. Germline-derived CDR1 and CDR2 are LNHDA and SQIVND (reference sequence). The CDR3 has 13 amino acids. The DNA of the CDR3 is TGTGCCAGTAGCCGGGACAGGGCTTACGAGCAGTACTTC. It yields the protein CASSRDRAYEQYF.

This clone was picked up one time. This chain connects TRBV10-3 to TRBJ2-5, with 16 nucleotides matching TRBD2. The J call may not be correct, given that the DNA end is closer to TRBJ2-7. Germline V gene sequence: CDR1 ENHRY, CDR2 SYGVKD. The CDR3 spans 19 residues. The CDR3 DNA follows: TGTGCCATCGGGTCCTCGGGACTAGCGGGAGGGCCAAACCCCTACGAGCAGTACTTC. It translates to CAIGSSGLAGGPNPYEQYF.

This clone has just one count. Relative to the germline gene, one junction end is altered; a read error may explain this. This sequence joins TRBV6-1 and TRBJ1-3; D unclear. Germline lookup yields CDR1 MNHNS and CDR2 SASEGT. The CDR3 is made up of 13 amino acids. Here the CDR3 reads CASSEGFGNTIYF. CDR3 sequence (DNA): TGTGCCAGCAGCGAAGGTTTTGGAAACACCATATATTTT.